A selection of T cell receptor beta chains follows, all from one sample in a study of tumor and adjacent non-tumor tissue in lung cancer. TCRdb analysed the multiplex PCR reads with MiXCR anew, one entry per CDR3 protein. The table has 70,000 or so distinct CDR3 sequences, roughly 56% seen once. The source material was lung tumor tissue. These receptors all stem from a man in his forties or fifties with non-small cell lung cancer. The CDR3 runs from the conserved cysteine through the conserved F or W. The D gene is left open where the match is weak. Clone size is stated in some rows and not others, as once, few, many or a class when expanded.

j_gene,v_gene,d_gene,abundance,CDR3aa,CDR3nt
TRBJ2-6,TRBV28,-,few,CASSQDGFSGANVLTF,TGTGCCAGCAGCCAGGACGGATTCTCTGGGGCCAACGTCCTGACTTTC
TRBJ2-1,TRBV29-1,-,many,CSVGGAPGQPDVQFF,TGCAGCGTTGGGGGCGCGCCTGGCCAGCCTGATGTGCAGTTCTTC
TRBJ2-7,TRBV6-5,-,-,CASRQKVSGSVGQYF,TGTGCCAGCAGGCAAAAGGTCAGCGGTTCGGTTGGGCAGTACTTC
TRBJ1-2,TRBV5-4,TRBD1,many,CASSLVAGGAAGGYTF,TGTGCCAGCAGCTTGGTGGCAGGGGGCGCGGCCGGGGGCTACACCTTC
TRBJ2-7,TRBV6-6,-,many,CASSYTGLNYEQYF,TGTGCCAGCAGTTATACAGGCCTAAACTACGAGCAGTACTTC
TRBJ1-1,TRBV6-6,-,many,CASKSPSGTEAFF,TGTGCCAGCAAGTCACCTTCGGGCACTGAAGCTTTCTTT
TRBJ2-1,TRBV5-4,-,-,CAGSQGWNEQFF,TGTGCCGGCAGCCAAGGGTGGAATGAGCAGTTCTTC
TRBJ1-4,TRBV5-1,-,-,CASTPSGSTNEKLFF,TGCGCCAGCACCCCGAGTGGTAGCACTAATGAAAAACTGTTTTTT
TRBJ1-5,TRBV28,-,few,CASRQPGGLNQPQHF,TGTGCCAGCAGACAACCGGGGGGGCTCAATCAGCCCCAGCATTTT
TRBJ2-3,TRBV20-1,-,-,CSARADTQYF,TGCAGTGCTAGAGCCGATACGCAGTATTTT
TRBJ1-2,TRBV28,-,few,CASTLIGYGYTF,TGTGCCAGCACTTTGATTGGCTATGGCTACACCTTC
TRBJ2-3,TRBV15,-,-,CATSRLDRSADTQYF,TGTGCCACCAGCAGGTTAGATAGGTCCGCAGATACGCAGTATTTT
TRBJ1-5,TRBV6-1,-,few,CASSDFEAYSNQPQHF,TGCGCCAGCAGTGATTTTGAGGCCTATAGCAATCAGCCCCAGCATTTT
TRBJ2-2,TRBV5-4,-,many,CASSFRLVGTGELFF,TGTGCCAGCAGCTTCCGACTAGTTGGAACCGGGGAGCTGTTTTTT
TRBJ2-7,TRBV7-9,-,few,CASRSGQGRYEQYF,TGTGCCAGCCGCTCCGGGCAGGGGAGGTACGAGCAGTACTTC
TRBJ2-2,TRBV20-1,TRBD1,-,CSASGDRGIGELFF,TGCAGTGCTAGTGGGGACAGGGGTATCGGGGAGCTGTTTTTT
TRBJ1-2,TRBV5-1,-,-,CASSLVVGDGYTF,TGCGCCAGCAGCTTGGTGGTAGGGGACGGCTACACCTTC
TRBJ1-4,TRBV6-1,-,-,CASTNGATTNEKLFF,TGTGCTAGCACCAACGGGGCCACAACTAATGAAAAACTGTTTTTT
TRBJ2-7,TRBV24-1,-,few,CATSDLQESDRTYEQYF,TGTGCCACCAGTGATTTGCAGGAATCCGACAGAACCTACGAGCAGTACTTC
TRBJ1-6,TRBV4-1,-,few,CASSQEQVAYNRPLHF,TGCGCCAGCAGCCAAGAACAGGTCGCTTATAATCGACCCCTCCACTTT
TRBJ1-5,TRBV6-1,TRBD1,-,CASALPTGLQPQHF,TGTGCGAGCGCTCTACCGACAGGGCTTCAGCCCCAGCATTTT
TRBJ1-4,TRBV12-3/TRBV12-4,-,-,CASSFEQGGRDKLFF,TGTGCCAGCAGTTTTGAACAAGGGGGAAGAGATAAACTGTTTTTT
TRBJ2-5,TRBV29-1,-,few,CSVLPGNQGETQYF,TGCAGCGTCCTGCCTGGCAACCAAGGGGAGACCCAGTACTTC
TRBJ2-1,TRBV29-1,TRBD2,-,CSVGRAGGGFNEQFF,TGCAGCGTCGGTCGTGCGGGAGGGGGTTTCAATGAGCAGTTCTTC
TRBJ2-7,TRBV4-2,-,many,CASSQVAGGSYEQYF,TGTGCCAGCAGCCAAGTGGCAGGAGGGTCCTACGAGCAGTACTTC
TRBJ1-3,TRBV7-8,-,few,CASSGGQGNTIYF,TGTGCCAGCAGCGGCGGACAAGGAAACACCATATATTTT
TRBJ2-7,TRBV11-2,TRBD1,-,CASGFARTGEGVEQYF,TGTGCCAGCGGCTTCGCCCGGACAGGGGAAGGGGTCGAACAGTACTTC
TRBJ2-7,TRBV23-1,-,-,CASSNTGEGYEQYF,TGCGCCAGCAGTAACACAGGGGAGGGCTACGAGCAGTACTTC
TRBJ2-3,TRBV20-1,-,few,CSARDPPSTDTQYF,TGCAGTGCTAGAGATCCGCCTAGCACAGATACGCAGTATTTT
TRBJ2-1,TRBV5-1,-,once,CASNQTHNEQFF,TGCGCCAGCAACCAAACACACAATGAGCAGTTCTTC
TRBJ2-7,TRBV29-1,-,-,CSIGVRENSYEQYF,TGCAGCATTGGGGTAAGGGAAAACTCATACGAGCAGTACTTC
TRBJ2-1,TRBV12-3/TRBV12-4,TRBD2,-,CASSFGGGYSEQSF,TGTGCCAGCAGTTTCGGGGGGGGGTACAGCGAGCAGTCCTTC
TRBJ2-7,TRBV2,-,-,CASSEENWGEQYF,TGTGCCAGCAGTGAAGAGAACTGGGGCGAGCAGTACTTC
TRBJ2-3,TRBV29-1,-,-,CSVDGERGYGTDTQYF,TGCAGCGTTGACGGTGAGAGGGGGTATGGCACAGATACACAGTATTTT
TRBJ1-2,TRBV5-1,-,few,CTSSSGEGFTGGYTF,TGCACCAGCAGCTCTGGGGAGGGCTTCACTGGAGGCTACACCTTC
TRBJ1-2,TRBV6-1,TRBD1,-,CASSEAWDSVFYGYTF,TGTGCAAGCAGTGAAGCGTGGGACAGCGTTTTTTATGGCTACACCTTC
TRBJ2-1,TRBV19,TRBD2,-,CASSMGTSGAYNEQFF,TGTGCCAGTAGTATGGGGACTAGCGGGGCCTACAATGAGCAGTTCTTC
TRBJ2-7,TRBV6-5,TRBD2,-,CANSGTSDYEQYF,TGTGCCAACAGTGGGACTAGCGATTACGAGCAGTACTTC
TRBJ2-5,TRBV5-6,TRBD1,once,CASSQQVGTGVTGTQYF,TGTGCCAGCAGCCAGCAGGTCGGGACAGGGGTGACAGGGACCCAGTACTTC
TRBJ2-1,TRBV20-1,-,-,CSARDMRATYNEQFF,TGCAGTGCTAGAGATATGCGGGCCACGTACAATGAGCAGTTCTTC
TRBJ1-3,TRBV28,-,many,CASSLRRGLSSGNTIYF,TGTGCCAGCAGTTTAAGGCGGGGATTAAGCTCTGGAAACACCATATATTTT
TRBJ1-2,TRBV4-1,-,many,CASSQVRPANYGYTF,TGCGCCAGCAGCCAAGTTAGGCCAGCTAACTATGGCTACACCTTC
TRBJ2-6,TRBV6-5,TRBD2,few,CASSESGGAVGANVLTF,TGTGCCAGCAGCGAGTCCGGGGGGGCTGTTGGGGCCAACGTCCTGACTTTC
TRBJ2-7,TRBV29-1,-,-,CSVEHQEGSSYEQYF,TGCAGCGTTGAGCACCAAGAGGGTAGCTCCTACGAGCAGTACTTC
TRBJ2-3,TRBV11-2,TRBD2,-,CASSPHGTSVTDTQYF,TGTGCCAGCAGCCCGCACGGGACTAGCGTAACAGATACGCAATATTTT